This record looks at one T cell receptor (beta chain) sequence and its context. Its specificity is not known. Germline V CDR1 and CDR2: SGHRS, YFSETQ. The CDR3 runs to 16 residues. The V segment lost 4 bases and the J segment 9 bases; nucleotides outside the gene matches: 16. This sample is part of a study of identical twins. Whole-study findings and limits: Models came in too low on out-of-frame TCR alpha sharing in monozygotic twins.

One entry per CDR3 protein results from TCRdb running MiXCR on the 5' RACE reads. The table has some 590,000 distinct CDR3 sequences, 9.5% to 10% seen once. The same sample was also used in a study of yellow fever vaccine responses in identical twins.

The chain employs TRBV5-1 and TRBJ2-5; TRBD2 matches at 9 bases. The sequenced sample consisted of PBMCs. This sequence originates from a woman between 18 and 29 years old in good health. The chain's CDR3 is CASSGTGTSLSGAQYF. The CDR3 nucleotides read TGCGCCAGCAGCGGAACCGGGACTAGCCTCTCGGGGGCCCAGTACTTC.